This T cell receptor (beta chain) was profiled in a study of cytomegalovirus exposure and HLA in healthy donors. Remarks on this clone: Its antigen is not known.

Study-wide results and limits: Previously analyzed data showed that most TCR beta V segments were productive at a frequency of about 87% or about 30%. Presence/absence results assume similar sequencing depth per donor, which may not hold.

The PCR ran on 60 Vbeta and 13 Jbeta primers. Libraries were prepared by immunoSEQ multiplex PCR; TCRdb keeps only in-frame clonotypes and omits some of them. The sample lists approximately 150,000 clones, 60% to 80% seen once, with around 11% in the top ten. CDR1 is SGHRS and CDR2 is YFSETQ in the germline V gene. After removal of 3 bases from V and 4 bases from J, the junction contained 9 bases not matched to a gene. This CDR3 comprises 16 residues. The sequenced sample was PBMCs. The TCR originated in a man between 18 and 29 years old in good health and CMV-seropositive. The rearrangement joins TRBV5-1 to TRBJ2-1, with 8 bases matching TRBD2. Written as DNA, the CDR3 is TGCGCCAGCAGCTCGTCGGCGGGGGGACCTTACAATGAGCAGTTCTTC. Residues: CASSSSAGGPYNEQFF.